The present T cell receptor beta chain was sequenced within a study of response to subunit inactivated influenza vaccine. Study results and limitations: The authors put forward the suggestion that each seasonal influenza vaccination may bring in only a limited number of new T cells.

The sample holds a few counts of this clonotype. The antigen is unknown. Via MiXCR, TCRdb re-called the RT-PCR reads, giving one row per CDR3 protein. The sample consists of 500,000 or so distinct CDR3 sequences, roughly 9.8% of them appearing once. The V gene lost 0 bases and the J gene lost 10 bases, with 12 bases spanning the gap. The germline V gene has CDR1 SEHNR and CDR2 FQNEAQ (reference sequence). The CDR3 has 14 amino acids. The receptor's source is a man aged 50 to 59 who received an inactivated influenza vaccine. The input for sequencing was PBMCs from blood, taken 40 to 50 days after vaccination. The gene calls are TRBV7-9 and TRBJ1-4; the D gene is possibly TRBD1 (5 bases). The CDR3 reads CASSLAGLEGKLFF. CDR3 coding DNA: TGTGCCAGCAGCTTAGCGGGACTAGAGGGAAAACTGTTTTTT. Variable domain in full (rest from reference TRBV7-9 and TRBJ1-4): DTGVSQNPRHKITKRGQNVTFRCDPISEHNRLYWYRQTLGQGPEFLTYFQNEAQLEKSRLLSDRFSAERPKGSFSTLEIQRTEQGDSAMYLCASSLAGLEGKLFFGSGTQLSVL.